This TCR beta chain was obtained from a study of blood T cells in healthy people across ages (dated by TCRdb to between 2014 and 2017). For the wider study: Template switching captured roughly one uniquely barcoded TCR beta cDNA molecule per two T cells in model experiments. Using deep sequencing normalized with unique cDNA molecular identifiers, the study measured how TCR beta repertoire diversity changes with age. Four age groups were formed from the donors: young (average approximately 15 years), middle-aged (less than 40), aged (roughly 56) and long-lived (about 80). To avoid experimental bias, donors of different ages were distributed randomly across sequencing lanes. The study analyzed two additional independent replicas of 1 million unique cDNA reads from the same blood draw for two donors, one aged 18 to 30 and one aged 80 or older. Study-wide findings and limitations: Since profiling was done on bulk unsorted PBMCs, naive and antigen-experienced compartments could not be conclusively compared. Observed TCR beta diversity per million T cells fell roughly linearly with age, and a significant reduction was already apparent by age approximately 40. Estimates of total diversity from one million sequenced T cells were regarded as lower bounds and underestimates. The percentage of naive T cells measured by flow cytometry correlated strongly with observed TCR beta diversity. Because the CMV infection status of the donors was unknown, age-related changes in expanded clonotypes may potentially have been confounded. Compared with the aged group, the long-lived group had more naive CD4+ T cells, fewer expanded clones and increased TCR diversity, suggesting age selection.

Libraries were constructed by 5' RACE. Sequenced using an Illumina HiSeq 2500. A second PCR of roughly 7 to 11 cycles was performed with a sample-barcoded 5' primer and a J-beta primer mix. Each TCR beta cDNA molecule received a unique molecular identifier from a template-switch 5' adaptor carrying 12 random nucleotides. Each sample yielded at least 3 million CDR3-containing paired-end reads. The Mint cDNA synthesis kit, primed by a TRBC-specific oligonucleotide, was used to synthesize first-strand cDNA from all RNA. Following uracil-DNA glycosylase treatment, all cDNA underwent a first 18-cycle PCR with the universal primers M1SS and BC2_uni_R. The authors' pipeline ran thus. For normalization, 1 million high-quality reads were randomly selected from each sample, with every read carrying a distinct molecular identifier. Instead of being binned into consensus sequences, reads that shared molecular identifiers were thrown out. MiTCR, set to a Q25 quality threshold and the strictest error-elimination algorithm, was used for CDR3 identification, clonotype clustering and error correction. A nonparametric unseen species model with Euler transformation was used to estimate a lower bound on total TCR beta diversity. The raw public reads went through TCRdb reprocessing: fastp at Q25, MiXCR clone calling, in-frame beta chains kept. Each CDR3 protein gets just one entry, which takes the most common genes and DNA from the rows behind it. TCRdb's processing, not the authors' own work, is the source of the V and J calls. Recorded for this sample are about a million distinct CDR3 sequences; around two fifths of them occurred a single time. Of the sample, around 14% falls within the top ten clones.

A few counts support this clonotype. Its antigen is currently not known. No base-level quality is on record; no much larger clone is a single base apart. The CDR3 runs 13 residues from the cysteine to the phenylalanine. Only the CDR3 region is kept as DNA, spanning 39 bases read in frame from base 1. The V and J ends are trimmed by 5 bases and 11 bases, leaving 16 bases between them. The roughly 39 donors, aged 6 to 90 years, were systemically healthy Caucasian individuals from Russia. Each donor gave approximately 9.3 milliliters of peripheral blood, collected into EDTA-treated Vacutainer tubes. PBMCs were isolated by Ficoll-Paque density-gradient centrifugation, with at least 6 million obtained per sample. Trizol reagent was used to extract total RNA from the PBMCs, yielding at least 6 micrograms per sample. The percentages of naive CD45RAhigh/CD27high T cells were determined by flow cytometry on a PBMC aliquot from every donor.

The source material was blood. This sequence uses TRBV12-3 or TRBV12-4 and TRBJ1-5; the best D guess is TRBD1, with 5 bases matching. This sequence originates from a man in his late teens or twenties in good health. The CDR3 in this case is CASSPDRQSTQHF. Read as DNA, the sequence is TGTGCCAGCAGTCCTGACCGACAGTCCACCCAGCATTTT.